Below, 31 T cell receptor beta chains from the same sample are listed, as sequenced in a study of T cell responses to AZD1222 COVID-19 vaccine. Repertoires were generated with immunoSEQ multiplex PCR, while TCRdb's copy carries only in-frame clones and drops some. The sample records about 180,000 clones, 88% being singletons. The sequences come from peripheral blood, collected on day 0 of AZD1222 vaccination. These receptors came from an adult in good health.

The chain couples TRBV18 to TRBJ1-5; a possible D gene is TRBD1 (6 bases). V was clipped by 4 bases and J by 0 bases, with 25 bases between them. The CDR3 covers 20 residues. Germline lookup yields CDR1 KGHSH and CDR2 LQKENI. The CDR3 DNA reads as TGTGCCAGCTCACGGGGGCCGGCGGGCAGCCGCTTAGGTAGCAATCAGCCCCAGCATTTT. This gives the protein CASSRGPAGSRLGSNQPQHF.

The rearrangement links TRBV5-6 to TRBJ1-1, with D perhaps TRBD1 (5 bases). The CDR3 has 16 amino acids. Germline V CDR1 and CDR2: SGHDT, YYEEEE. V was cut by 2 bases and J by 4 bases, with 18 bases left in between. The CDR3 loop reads CASSFLLGAGGTEAFF. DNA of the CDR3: TGTGCCAGCAGCTTTCTTCTCGGGGCGGGCGGCACTGAAGCTTTCTTT. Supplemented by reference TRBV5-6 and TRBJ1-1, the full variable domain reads DAGVTQSPTHLIKTRGQQVTLRCSPKSGHDTVSWYQQALGQGPQFIFQYYEEEERQRGNFPDRFSGHQFPNYSSELNVNALLLGDSALYLCASSFLLGAGGTEAFFGQGTRLTVV.

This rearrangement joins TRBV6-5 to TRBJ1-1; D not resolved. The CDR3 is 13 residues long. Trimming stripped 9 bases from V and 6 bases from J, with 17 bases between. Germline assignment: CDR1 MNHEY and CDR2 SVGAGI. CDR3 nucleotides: TGTGCCAGTAAACCACGGCACATCGCTGAAGCTTTCTTT. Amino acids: CASKPRHIAEAFF.

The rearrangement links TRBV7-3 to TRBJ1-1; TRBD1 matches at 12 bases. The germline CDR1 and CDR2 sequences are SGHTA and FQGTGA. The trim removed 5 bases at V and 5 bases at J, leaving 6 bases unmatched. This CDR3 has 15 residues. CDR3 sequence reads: CASSNPGQGATEAFF. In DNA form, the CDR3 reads TGTGCCAGCAGCAACCCGGGACAGGGGGCAACTGAAGCTTTCTTT. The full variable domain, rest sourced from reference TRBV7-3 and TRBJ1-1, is GAGVSQTPSNKVTEKGKYVELRCDPISGHTALYWYRQSLGQGPEFLIYFQGTGAADDSGLPNDRFFAVRPEGSVSTLKIQRTERGDSAVYLCASSNPGQGATEAFFGQGTRLTVV.

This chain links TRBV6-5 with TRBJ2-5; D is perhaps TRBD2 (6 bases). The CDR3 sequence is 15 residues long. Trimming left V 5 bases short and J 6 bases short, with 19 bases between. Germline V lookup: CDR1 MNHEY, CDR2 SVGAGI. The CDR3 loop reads CASSLYTRRGKTQYF. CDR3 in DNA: TGTGCCAGCAGTCTCTACACCCGTCGCGGGAAGACCCAGTACTTC.

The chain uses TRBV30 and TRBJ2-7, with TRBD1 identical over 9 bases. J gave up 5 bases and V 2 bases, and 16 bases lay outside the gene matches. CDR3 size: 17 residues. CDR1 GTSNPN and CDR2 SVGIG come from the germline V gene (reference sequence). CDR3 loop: CAWSNGLTGTGFDEQYF. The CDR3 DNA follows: TGTGCCTGGAGTAACGGCCTGACCGGGACAGGGTTCGACGAGCAGTACTTC. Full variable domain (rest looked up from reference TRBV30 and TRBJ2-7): SQTIHQWPATLVQPVGSPLSLECTVEGTSNPNLYWYRQAAGRGLQLLFYSVGIGQISSEVPQNLSASRPQDRQFILSSKKLLLSDSGFYLCAWSNGLTGTGFDEQYFGPGTRLTVT.

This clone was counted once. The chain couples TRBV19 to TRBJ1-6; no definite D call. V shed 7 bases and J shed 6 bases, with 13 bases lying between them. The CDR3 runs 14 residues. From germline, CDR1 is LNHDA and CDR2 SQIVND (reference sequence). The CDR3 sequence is CASKCKVSNSPLHF. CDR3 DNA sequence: TGTGCCAGTAAATGTAAGGTTAGTAATTCACCCCTCCACTTT. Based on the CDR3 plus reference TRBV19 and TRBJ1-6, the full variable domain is DGGITQSPKYLFRKEGQNVTLSCEQNLNHDAMYWYRQDPGQGLRLIYYSQIVNDFQKGDIAEGYSVSREKKESFPLTVTSAQKNPTAFYLCASKCKVSNSPLHFGNGTRLTVT.

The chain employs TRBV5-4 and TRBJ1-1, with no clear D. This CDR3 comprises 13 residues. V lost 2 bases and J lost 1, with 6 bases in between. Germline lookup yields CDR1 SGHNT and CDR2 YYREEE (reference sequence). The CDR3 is CASSFWENTEAFF. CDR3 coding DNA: TGTGCCAGCAGCTTTTGGGAGAACACTGAAGCTTTCTTT.

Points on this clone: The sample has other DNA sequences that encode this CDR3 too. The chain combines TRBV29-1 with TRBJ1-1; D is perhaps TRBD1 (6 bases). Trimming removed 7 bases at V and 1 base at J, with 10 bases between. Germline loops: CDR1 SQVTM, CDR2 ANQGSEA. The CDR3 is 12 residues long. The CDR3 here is CSAGTRNTEAFF. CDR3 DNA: TGCAGCGCCGGGACAAGGAACACTGAAGCTTTCTTT. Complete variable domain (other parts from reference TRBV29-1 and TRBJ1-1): SAVISQKPSRDICQRGTSLTIQCQVDSQVTMMFWYRQQPGQSLTLIATANQGSEATYESGFVIDKFPISRPNLTFSTLTVSNMSPEDSSIYLCSAGTRNTEAFFGQGTRLTVV.

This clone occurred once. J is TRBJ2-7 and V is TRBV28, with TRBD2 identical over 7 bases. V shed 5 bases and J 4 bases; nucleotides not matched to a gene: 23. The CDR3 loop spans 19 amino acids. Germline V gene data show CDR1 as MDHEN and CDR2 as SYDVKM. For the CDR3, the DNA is TGTGCCAGCAGTACCCTCTCGCCTCTGGGGGGGAAAATGGTTTACGAGCAGTACTTC. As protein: CASSTLSPLGGKMVYEQYF.

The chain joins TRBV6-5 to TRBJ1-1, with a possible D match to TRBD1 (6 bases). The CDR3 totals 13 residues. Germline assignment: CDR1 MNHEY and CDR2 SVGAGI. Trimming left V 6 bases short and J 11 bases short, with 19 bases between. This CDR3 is CASSRNRESRAFF. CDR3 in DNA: TGTGCCAGCAGCCGAAACAGGGAATCACGGGCTTTCTTT.

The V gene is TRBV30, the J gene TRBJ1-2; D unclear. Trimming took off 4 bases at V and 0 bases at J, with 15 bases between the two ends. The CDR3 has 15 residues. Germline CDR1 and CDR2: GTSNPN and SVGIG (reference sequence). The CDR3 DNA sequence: TGTGCCTGGATGGGTCAGAACAGCTCTAACTATGGCTACACCTTC. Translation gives CAWMGQNSSNYGYTF.

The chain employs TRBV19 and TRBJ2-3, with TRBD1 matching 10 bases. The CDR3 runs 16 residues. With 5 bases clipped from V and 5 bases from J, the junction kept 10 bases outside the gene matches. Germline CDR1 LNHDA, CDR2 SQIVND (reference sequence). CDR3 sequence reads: CASSVNPGQGRDTQYF. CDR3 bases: TGTGCCAGTAGTGTCAACCCGGGACAGGGGAGAGATACGCAGTATTTT.

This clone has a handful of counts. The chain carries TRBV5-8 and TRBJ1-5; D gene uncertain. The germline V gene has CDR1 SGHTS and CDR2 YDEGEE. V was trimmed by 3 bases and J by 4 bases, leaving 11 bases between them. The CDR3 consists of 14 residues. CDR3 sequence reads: CASSSWTANQPQHF. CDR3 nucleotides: TGTGCCAGCAGCTCCTGGACGGCTAATCAGCCCCAGCATTTT. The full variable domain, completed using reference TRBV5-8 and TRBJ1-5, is EAGVTQSPTHLIKTRGQQATLRCSPISGHTSVYWYQQALGLGLQFLLWYDEGEERNRGNFPPRFSGRQFPNYSSELNVNALELEDSALYLCASSSWTANQPQHFGDGTRLSIL.

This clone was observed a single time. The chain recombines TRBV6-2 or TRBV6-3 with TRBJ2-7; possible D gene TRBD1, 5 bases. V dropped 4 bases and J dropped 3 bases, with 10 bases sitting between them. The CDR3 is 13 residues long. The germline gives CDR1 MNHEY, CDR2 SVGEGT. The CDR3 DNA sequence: TGTGCCAGCAGTTTCAAGGGGCGCTACGAGCAGTACTTC. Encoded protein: CASSFKGRYEQYF.

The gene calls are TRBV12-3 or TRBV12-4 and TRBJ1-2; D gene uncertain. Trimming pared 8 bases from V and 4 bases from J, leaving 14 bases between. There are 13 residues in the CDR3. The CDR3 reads CASSKDRVYGYTF. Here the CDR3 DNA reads TGTGCCAGCTCAAAGGACCGTGTCTATGGCTACACCTTC.

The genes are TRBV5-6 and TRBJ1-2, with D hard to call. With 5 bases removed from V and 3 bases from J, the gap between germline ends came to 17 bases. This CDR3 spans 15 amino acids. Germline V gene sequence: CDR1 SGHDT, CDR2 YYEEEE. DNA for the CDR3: TGTGCCAGCAGGGCAGCTGGTGAGGTTCACTATGGCTACACCTTC. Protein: CASRAAGEVHYGYTF.

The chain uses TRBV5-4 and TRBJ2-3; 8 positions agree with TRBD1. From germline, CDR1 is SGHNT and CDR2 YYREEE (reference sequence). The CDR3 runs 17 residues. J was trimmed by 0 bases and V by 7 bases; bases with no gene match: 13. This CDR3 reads CASQRQGATISTDTQYF. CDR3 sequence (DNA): TGTGCCAGCCAACGTCAGGGGGCCACGATCAGCACAGATACGCAGTATTTT.

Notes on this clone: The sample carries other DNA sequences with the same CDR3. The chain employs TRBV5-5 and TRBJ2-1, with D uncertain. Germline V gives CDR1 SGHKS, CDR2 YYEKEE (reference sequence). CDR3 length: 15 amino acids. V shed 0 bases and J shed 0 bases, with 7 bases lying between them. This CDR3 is CASSLDGDSYNEQFF. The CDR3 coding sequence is TGTGCCAGCAGCTTGGACGGAGACTCCTACAATGAGCAGTTCTTC.

The CDR3 coding sequence is TGTGCCAGCAGCTTAGGATCCTCTGGACGGGGCAATCAGCCCCAGCATTTT. Residues: CASSLGSSGRGNQPQHF. The gene calls are TRBV7-8 and TRBJ1-5; D uncertain. CDR3 length: 17 residues. Trimming cost V 1 base and J 2 bases, with 15 bases left between them. Germline loops: CDR1 SGHVS, CDR2 FQNEAQ.

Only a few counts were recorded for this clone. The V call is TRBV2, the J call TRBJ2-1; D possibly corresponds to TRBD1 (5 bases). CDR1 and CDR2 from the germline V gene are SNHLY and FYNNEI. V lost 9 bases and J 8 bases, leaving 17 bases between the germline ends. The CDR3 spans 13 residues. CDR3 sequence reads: CASGRAEVDEQFF. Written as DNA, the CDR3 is TGTGCCAGTGGCAGGGCCGAGGTGGATGAGCAGTTCTTC.

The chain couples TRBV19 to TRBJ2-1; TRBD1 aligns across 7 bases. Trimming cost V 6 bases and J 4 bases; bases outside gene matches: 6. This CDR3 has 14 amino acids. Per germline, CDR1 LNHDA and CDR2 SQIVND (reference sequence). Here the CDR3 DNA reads TGTGCCAGTAGCCCGGGACAGCTTTACAATGAGCAGTTCTTC. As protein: CASSPGQLYNEQFF.

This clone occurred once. The CDR3 DNA sequence: TGCGCCAGCAGCTTGTTTCGACAGGGCGGCTACACCTTC. This encodes CASSLFRQGGYTF. The chain is built from TRBV5-1 and TRBJ1-2; 7 nucleotides agree with TRBD1. Germline V lookup: CDR1 SGHRS, CDR2 YFSETQ. V was clipped by 1 base and J by 8 bases; unmatched bases: 5. The CDR3 totals 13 residues.

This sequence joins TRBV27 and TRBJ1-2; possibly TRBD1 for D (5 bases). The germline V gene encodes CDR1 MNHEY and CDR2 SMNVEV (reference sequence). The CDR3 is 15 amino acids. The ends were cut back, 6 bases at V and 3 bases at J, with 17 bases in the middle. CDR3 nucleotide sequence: TGTGCCAGCAGCTGGGGGAGGCCGACAGACTATGGCTACACCTTC. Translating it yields CASSWGRPTDYGYTF.

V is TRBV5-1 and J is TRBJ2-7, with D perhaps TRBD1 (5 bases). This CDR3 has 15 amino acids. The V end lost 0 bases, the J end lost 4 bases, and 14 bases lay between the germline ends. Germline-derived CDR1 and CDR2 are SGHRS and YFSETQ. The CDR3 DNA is TGCGCCAGCAGCTTGGATAGGGGTGGGAAGTACGAGCAGTACTTC. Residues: CASSLDRGGKYEQYF.

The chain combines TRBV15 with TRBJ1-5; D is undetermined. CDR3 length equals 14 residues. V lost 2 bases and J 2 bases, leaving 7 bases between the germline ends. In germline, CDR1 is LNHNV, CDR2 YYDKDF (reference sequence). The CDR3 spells CATSRRARNQPQHF. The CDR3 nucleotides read TGTGCCACCAGCAGAAGGGCCCGCAATCAGCCCCAGCATTTT.

CDR3 residues: CASSPGAGTFIEAFF. CDR3 sequence (DNA): TGTGCCAGCAGCCCCGGGGCGGGGACTTTCATTGAAGCTTTCTTT. The genes are TRBV27 and TRBJ1-1; a possible D gene is TRBD1 (5 bases). Trimming shortened V by 6 bases and J by 7 bases, and 21 bases separated the two germline ends. This CDR3 has 15 amino acids. Looked up from germline, CDR1 is MNHEY and CDR2 is SMNVEV (reference sequence).

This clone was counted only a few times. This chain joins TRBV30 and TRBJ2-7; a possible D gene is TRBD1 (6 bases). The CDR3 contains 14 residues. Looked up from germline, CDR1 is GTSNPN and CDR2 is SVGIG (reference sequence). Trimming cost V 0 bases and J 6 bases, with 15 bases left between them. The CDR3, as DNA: TGTGCCTGGAGTGTACCCAGGGGCGTAAGCGAGCAGTACTTC. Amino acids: CAWSVPRGVSEQYF.

DNA for the CDR3: TGCAGCGTCGAGTCGCCCTACGGCTATGGCTACACCTTC. This encodes CSVESPYGYGYTF. J is TRBJ1-2 and V is TRBV29-1; D is undetermined. CDR3 length: 13 amino acids. The V and J ends lost 6 bases and 4 bases respectively, with 15 bases between them. Germline CDR1 and CDR2: SQVTM and ANQGSEA.

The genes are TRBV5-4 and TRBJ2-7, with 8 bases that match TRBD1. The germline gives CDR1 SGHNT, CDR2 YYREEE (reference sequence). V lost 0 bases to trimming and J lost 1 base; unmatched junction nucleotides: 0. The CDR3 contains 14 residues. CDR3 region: CASSLGQGSYEQYF. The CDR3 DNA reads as TGTGCCAGCAGCTTGGGACAGGGGTCCTACGAGCAGTACTTC.

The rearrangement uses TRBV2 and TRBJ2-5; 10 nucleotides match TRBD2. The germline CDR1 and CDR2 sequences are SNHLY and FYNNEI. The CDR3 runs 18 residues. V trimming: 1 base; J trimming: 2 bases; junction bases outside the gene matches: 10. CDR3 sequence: CASSEDLDSGGTQETQYF. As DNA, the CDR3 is TGTGCCAGCAGTGAAGATTTGGATAGCGGGGGGACACAAGAGACCCAGTACTTC.